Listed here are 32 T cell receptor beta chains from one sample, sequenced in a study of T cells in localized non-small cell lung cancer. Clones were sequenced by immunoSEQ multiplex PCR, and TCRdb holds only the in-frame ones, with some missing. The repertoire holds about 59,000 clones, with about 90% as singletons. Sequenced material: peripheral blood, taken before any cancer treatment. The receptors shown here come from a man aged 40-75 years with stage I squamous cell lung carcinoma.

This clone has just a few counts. The CDR3: CASSPRTGGFTDTQYF. For the CDR3, the DNA is TGTGCCAGCAGCCCTCGGACAGGGGGCTTCACAGATACGCAGTATTTT. The J gene is TRBJ2-3, the V gene TRBV11-3; the match to TRBD1 covers 11 bases. J gave up 2 bases and V 5 bases, and 6 bases lay outside the gene matches. The CDR3 covers 16 residues. Per the germline V gene, CDR1 is SGHNT and CDR2 is YENEEA.

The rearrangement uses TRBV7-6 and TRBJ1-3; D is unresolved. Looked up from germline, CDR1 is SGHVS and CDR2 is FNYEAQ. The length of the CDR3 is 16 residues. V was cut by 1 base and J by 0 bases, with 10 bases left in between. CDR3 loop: CASSLVSESSGNTIYF. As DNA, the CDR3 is TGTGCCAGCAGCTTAGTGAGTGAGAGCTCTGGAAACACCATATATTTT.

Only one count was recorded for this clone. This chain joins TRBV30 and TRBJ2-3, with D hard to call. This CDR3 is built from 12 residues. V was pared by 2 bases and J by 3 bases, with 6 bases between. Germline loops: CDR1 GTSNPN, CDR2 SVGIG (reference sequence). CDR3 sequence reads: CAWSRRTDTQYF. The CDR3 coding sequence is TGTGCCTGGAGTAGAAGGACAGATACGCAGTATTTT. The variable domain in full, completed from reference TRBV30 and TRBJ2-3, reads SQTIHQWPATLVQPVGSPLSLECTVEGTSNPNLYWYRQAAGRGLQLLFYSVGIGQISSEVPQNLSASRPQDRQFILSSKKLLLSDSGFYLCAWSRRTDTQYFGPGTRLTVL.

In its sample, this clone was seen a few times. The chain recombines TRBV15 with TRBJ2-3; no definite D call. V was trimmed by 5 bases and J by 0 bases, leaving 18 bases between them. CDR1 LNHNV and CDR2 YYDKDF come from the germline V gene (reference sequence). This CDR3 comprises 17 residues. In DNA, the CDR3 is TGTGCCACCAGCGATACTCATTACTACACTAGCACAGATACGCAGTATTTT. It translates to CATSDTHYYTSTDTQYF. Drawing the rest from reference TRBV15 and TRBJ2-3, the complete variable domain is DAMVIQNPRYQVTQFGKPVTLSCSQTLNHNVMYWYQQKSSQAPKLLFHYYDKDFNNEADTPDNFQSRRPNTSFCFLDIRSPGLGDTAMYLCATSDTHYYTSTDTQYFGPGTRLTVL.

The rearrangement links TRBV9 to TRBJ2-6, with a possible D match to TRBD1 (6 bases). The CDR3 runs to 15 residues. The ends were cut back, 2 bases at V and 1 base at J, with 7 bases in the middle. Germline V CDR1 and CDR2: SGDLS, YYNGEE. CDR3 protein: CASSVTGSGANVLTF. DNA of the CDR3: TGTGCCAGCAGCGTCACAGGGTCTGGGGCCAACGTCCTGACTTTC. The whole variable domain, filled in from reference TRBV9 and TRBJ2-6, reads DSGVTQTPKHLITATGQRVTLRCSPRSGDLSVYWYQQSLDQGLQFLIQYYNGEERAKGNILERFSAQQFPDLHSELNLSSLELGDSALYFCASSVTGSGANVLTFGAGSRLTVL.

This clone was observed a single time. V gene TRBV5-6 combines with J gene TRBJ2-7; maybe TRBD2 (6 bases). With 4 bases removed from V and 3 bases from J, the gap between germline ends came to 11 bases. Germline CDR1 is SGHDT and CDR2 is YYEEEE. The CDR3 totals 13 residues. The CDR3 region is CASSHTGGYEQYF. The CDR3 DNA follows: TGTGCCAGCAGCCACACCGGGGGCTACGAGCAGTACTTC. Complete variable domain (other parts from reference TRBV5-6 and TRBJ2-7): DAGVTQSPTHLIKTRGQQVTLRCSPKSGHDTVSWYQQALGQGPQFIFQYYEEEERQRGNFPDRFSGHQFPNYSSELNVNALLLGDSALYLCASSHTGGYEQYFGPGTRLTVT.

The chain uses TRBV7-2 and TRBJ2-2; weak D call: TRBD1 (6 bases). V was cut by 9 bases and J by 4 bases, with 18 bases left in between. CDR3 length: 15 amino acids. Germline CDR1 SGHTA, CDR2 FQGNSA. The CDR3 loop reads CASIVGGAGTGELFF. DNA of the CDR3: TGTGCCAGTATCGTTGGGGGCGCCGGCACCGGGGAGCTGTTTTTT.

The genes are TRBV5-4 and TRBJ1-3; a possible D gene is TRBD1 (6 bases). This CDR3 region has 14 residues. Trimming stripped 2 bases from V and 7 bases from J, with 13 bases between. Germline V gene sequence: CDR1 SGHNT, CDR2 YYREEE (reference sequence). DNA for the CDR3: TGTGCCAGCAGCTTCTGGGGGGCTGCGAACACCATATATTTT. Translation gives CASSFWGAANTIYF.

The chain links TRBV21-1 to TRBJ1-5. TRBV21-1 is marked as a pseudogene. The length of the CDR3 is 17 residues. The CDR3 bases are TGTGCCAGCAGCAAAGGAGAAGGGGAGAAAAGGAATCAGCCCCAGCATTTT. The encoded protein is CASSKGEGEKRNQPQHF.

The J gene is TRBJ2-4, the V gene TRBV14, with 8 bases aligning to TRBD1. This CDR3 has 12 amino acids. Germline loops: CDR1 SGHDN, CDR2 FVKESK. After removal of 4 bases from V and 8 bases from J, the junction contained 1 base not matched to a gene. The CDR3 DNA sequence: TGTGCCAGCAGCCCGACAGGGGACATTCAGTACTTC. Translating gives CASSPTGDIQYF. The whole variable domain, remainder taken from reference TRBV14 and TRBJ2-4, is EAGVTQFPSHSVIEKGQTVTLRCDPISGHDNLYWYRRVMGKEIKFLLHFVKESKQDESGMPNNRFLAERTGGTYSTLKVQPAELEDSGVYFCASSPTGDIQYFGAGTRLSVL.

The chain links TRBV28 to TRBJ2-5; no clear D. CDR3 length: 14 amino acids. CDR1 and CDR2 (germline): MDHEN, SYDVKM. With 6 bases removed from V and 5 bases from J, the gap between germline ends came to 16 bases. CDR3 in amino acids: CASSHTAAVETQYF. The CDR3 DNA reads TGTGCCAGCAGCCATACGGCGGCGGTGGAGACCCAGTACTTC.

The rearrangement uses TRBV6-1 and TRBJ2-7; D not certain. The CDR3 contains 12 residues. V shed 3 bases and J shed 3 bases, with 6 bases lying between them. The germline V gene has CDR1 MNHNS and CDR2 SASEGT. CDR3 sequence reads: CASSDRSYEQYF. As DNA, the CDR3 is TGTGCCAGCAGTGATAGAAGCTACGAGCAGTACTTC.

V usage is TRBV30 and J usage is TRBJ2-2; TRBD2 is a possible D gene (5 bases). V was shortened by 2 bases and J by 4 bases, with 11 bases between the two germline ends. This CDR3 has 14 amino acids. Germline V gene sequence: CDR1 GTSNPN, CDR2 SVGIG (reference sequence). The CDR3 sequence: CAWSSGRGTGELFF. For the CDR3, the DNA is TGTGCCTGGAGTTCGGGTCGGGGCACCGGGGAGCTGTTTTTT.

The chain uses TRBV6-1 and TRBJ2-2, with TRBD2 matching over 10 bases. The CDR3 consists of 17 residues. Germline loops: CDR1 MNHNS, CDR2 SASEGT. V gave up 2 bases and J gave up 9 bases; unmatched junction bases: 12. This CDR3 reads CASSEFGTLAGIRELFF. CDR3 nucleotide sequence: TGTGCCAGCAGTGAATTTGGGACACTAGCGGGAATCAGGGAGCTGTTTTTT.

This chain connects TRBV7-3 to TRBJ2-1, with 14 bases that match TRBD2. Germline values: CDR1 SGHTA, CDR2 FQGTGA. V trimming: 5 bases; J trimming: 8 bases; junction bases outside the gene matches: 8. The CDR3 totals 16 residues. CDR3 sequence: CASSGTSGSGRDEQFF. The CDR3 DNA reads TGTGCCAGCAGCGGGACTAGCGGGAGTGGCCGCGATGAGCAGTTCTTC. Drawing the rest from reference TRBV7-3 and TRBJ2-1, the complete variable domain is GAGVSQTPSNKVTEKGKYVELRCDPISGHTALYWYRQSLGQGPEFLIYFQGTGAADDSGLPNDRFFAVRPEGSVSTLKIQRTERGDSAVYLCASSGTSGSGRDEQFFGPGTRLTVL.

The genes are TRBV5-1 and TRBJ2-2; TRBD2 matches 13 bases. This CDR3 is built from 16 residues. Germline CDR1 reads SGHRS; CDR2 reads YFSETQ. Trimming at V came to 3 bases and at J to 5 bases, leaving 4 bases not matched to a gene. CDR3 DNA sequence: TGCGCCAGCAGCTCCGGGACTAGCGGGGAAACCGGGGAGCTGTTTTTT. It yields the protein CASSSGTSGETGELFF.

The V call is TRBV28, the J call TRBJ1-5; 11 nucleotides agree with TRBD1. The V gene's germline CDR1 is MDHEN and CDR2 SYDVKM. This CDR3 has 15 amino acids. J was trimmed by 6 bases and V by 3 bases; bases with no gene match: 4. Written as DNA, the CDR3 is TGTGCCAGCAGTTTCCGGACAGGGGGCAGTCAGCCCCAGCATTTT. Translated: CASSFRTGGSQPQHF.

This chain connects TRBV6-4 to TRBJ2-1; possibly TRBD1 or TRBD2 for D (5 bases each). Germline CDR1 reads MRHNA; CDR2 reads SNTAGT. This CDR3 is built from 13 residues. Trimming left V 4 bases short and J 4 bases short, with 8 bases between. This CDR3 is CASSAGPYNEQFF. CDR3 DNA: TGTGCCAGCAGTGCGGGGCCGTACAATGAGCAGTTCTTC.

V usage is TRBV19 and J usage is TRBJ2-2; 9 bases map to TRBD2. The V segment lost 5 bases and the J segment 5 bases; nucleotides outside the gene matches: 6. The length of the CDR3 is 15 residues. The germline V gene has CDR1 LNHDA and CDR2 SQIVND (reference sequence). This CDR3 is CASSSILAGTGELFF. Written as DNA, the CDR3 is TGTGCCAGTAGTTCGATACTAGCGGGTACCGGGGAGCTGTTTTTT.

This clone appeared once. The CDR3 spells CASSARVQDTGELFF. The CDR3 DNA reads as TGTGCCAGCAGCGCGAGGGTTCAGGACACCGGGGAGCTGTTTTTT. The rearrangement uses TRBV9 and TRBJ2-2, with D possibly matching TRBD2 (5 bases). The germline V and J ends were trimmed by 3 bases and 3 bases, with 12 bases remaining between them. The CDR3 extends over 15 amino acids. Germline V gives CDR1 SGDLS, CDR2 YYNGEE.

The CDR3 here is CASSLDGNYGYTF. In DNA form, the CDR3 reads TGTGCCAGCTCTCTGGACGGGAACTATGGCTACACCTTC. The chain is built from TRBV18 and TRBJ1-2; D not certain. Trimming pared 6 bases from V and 2 bases from J, leaving 10 bases between. The CDR3 covers 13 residues. Germline V gene sequence: CDR1 KGHSH, CDR2 LQKENI.

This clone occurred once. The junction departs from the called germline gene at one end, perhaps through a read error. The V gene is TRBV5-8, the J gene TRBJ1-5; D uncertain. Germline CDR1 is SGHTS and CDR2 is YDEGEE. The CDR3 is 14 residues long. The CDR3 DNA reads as TGTGCCAGCGGCTTATTGACGGGAGATCAGCCCCAGCATTTT. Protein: CASGLLTGDQPQHF.

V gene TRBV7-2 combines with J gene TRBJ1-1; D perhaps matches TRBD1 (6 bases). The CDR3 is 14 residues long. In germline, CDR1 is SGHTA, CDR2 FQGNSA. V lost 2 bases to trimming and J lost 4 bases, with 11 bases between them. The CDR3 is CASSLSGDRTEAFF. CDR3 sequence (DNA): TGTGCCAGCAGCTTATCAGGGGACCGCACTGAAGCTTTCTTT.

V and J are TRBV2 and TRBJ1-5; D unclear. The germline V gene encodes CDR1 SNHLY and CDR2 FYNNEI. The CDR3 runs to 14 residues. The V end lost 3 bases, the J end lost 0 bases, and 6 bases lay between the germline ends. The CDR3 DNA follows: TGTGCCAGCAGTGAGCACAGTAGCAATCAGCCCCAGCATTTT. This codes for CASSEHSSNQPQHF. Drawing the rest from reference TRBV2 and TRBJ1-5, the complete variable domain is EPEVTQTPSHQVTQMGQEVILRCVPISNHLYFYWYRQILGQKVEFLVSFYNNEISEKSEIFDDQFSVERPDGSNFTLKIRSTKLEDSAMYFCASSEHSSNQPQHFGDGTRLSIL.

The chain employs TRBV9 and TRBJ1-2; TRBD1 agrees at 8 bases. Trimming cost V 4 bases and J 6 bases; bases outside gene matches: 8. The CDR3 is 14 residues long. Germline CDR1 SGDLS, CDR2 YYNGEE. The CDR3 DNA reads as TGTGCCAGCAGCCTTCGAGGGACAGGTCATGGCTACACCTTC. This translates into CASSLRGTGHGYTF. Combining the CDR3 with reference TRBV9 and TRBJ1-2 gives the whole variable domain DSGVTQTPKHLITATGQRVTLRCSPRSGDLSVYWYQQSLDQGLQFLIQYYNGEERAKGNILERFSAQQFPDLHSELNLSSLELGDSALYFCASSLRGTGHGYTFGSGTRLTVV.

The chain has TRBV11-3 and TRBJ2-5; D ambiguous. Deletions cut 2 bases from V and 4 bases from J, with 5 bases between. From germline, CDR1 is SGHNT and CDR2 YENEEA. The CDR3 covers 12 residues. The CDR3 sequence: CASSLPGETQYF. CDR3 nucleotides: TGTGCCAGCAGCTTACCAGGAGAGACCCAGTACTTC.

CDR3 protein: CASSQDPGGSGANVLTF. CDR3 nucleotides: TGCGCCAGCAGCCAAGACCCGGGCGGCTCTGGGGCCAACGTCCTGACTTTC. This chain links TRBV4-1 with TRBJ2-6; D is unclear. V gave up 0 bases and J gave up 0 bases, with 9 bases separating them. The germline CDR1 and CDR2 sequences are MGHRA and YSYEKL. This CDR3 region has 17 residues.

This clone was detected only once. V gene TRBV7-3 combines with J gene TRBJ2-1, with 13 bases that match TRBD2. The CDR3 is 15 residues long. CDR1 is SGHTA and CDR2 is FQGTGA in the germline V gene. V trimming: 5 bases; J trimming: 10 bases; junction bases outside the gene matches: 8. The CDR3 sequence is CASSPGLAGAGEQFF. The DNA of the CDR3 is TGTGCCAGCAGCCCTGGACTAGCGGGAGCGGGGGAGCAGTTCTTC.

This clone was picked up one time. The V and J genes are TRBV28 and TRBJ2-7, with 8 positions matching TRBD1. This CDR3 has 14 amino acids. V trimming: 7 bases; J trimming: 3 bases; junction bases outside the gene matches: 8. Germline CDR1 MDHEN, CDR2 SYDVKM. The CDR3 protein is CASTGGFGDYEQYF. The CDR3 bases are TGTGCCAGCACAGGGGGCTTCGGCGACTACGAGCAGTACTTC.

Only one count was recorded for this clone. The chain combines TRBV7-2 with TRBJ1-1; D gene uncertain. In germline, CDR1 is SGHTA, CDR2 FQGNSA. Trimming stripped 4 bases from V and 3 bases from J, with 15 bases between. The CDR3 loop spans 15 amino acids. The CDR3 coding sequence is TGTGCCAGCAGCTACCCAAGCGCAAAGGACACTGAAGCTTTCTTT. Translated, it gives CASSYPSAKDTEAFF.

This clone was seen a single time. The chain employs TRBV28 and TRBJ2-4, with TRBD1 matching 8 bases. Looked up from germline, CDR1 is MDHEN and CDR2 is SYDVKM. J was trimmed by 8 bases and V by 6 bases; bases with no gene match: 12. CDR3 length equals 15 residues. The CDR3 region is CASRSPQGAAHIQYF. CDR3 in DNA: TGTGCCAGCAGATCCCCTCAGGGGGCGGCTCACATTCAGTACTTC.

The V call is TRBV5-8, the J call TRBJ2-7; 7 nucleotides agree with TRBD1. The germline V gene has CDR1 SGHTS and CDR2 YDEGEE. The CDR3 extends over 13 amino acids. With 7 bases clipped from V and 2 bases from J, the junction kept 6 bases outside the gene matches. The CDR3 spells CASARDSTYEQYF. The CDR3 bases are TGTGCCAGCGCCCGGGACAGCACCTACGAGCAGTACTTC. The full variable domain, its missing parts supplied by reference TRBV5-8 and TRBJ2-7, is EAGVTQSPTHLIKTRGQQATLRCSPISGHTSVYWYQQALGLGLQFLLWYDEGEERNRGNFPPRFSGRQFPNYSSELNVNALELEDSALYLCASARDSTYEQYFGPGTRLTVT.